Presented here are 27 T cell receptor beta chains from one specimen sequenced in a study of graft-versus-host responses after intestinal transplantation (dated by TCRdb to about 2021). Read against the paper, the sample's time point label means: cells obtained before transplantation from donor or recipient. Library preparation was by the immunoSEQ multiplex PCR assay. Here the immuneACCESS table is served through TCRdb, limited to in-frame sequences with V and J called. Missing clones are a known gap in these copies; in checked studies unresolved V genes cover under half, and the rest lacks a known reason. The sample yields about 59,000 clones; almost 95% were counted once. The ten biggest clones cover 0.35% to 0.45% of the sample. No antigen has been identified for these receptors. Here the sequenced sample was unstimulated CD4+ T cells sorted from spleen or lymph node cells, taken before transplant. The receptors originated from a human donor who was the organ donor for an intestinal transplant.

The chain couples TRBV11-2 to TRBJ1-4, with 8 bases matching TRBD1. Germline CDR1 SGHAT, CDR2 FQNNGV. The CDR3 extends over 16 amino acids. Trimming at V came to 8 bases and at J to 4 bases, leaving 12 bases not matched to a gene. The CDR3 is CASGPSGGKVNEKLFF. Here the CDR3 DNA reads TGTGCCAGCGGCCCCTCAGGGGGCAAGGTTAATGAAAAACTGTTTTTT.

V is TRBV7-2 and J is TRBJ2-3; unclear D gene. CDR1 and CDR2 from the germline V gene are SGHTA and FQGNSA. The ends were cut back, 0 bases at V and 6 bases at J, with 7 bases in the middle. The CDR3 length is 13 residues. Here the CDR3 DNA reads TGTGCCAGCAGCTTAGCCTTCCCGGATACGCAGTATTTT. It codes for CASSLAFPDTQYF.

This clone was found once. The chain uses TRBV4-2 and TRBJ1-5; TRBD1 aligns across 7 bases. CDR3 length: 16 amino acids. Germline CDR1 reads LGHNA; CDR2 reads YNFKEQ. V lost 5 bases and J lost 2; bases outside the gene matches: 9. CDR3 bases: TGTGCCAGCAGCGTAGGAGACGGACAGGGCAATCAGCCCCAGCATTTT. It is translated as CASSVGDGQGNQPQHF.

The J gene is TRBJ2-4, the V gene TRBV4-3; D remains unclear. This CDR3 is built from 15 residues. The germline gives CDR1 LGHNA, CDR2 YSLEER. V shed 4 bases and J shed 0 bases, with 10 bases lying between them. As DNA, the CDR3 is TGCGCCAGCAGCCCAGGAGCCCTAGCCAAAAACATTCAGTACTTC. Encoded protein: CASSPGALAKNIQYF.

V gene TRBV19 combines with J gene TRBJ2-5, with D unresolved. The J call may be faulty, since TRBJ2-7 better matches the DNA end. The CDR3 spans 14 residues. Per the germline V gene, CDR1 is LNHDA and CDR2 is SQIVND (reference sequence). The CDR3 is CASSLSHLAYEQYF. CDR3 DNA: TGTGCCAGTAGCTTGTCTCACCTCGCCTACGAGCAGTACTTC.

CDR3 amino acids: CASQYRQEPYGYTF. In nucleotides, the CDR3 is TGTGCCAGCCAATACAGACAGGAGCCATATGGCTACACCTTC. The chain recombines TRBV6-1 with TRBJ1-2, with D maybe TRBD1 (6 bases). There are 14 residues in the CDR3. Germline V gene lookup returns CDR1 MNHNS and CDR2 SASEGT. V was shortened by 8 bases and J by 5 bases, with 18 bases between the two germline ends.

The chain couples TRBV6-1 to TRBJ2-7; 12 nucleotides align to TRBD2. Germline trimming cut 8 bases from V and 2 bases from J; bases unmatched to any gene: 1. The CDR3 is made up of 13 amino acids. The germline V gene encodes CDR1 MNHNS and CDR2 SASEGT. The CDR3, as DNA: TGTGCCAGCCGGACTAGCGGGGCCTACGAGCAGTACTTC. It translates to CASRTSGAYEQYF.

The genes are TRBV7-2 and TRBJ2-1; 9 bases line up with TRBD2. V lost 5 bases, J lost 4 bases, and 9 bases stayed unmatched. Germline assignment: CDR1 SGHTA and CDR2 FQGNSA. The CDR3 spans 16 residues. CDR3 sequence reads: CASSARLAGLYNEQFF. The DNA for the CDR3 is TGTGCCAGCAGCGCGCGTCTAGCGGGGCTTTACAATGAGCAGTTCTTC.

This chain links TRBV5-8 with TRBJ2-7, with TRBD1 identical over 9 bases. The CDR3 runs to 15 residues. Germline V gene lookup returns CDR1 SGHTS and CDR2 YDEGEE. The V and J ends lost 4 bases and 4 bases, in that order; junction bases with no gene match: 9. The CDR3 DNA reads TGTGCCAGCAGCGCGGGACAGGGAATCGGGTACGAGCAGTACTTC. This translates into CASSAGQGIGYEQYF.

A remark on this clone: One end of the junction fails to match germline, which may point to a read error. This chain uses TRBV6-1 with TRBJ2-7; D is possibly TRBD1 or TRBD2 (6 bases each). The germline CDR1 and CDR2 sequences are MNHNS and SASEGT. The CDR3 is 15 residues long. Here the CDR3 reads CASSQARGPSYEQYF. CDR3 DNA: TGTGCCAGCAGTCAAGCCCGGGGGCCCTCCTACGAGCAGTACTTC.

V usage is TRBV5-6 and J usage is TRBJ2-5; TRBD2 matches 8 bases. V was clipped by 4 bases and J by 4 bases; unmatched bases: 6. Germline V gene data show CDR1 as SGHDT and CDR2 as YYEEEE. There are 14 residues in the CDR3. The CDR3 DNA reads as TGTGCCAGCAGCCACGGGGGGGCCCTAGAGACCCAGTACTTC. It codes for CASSHGGALETQYF.

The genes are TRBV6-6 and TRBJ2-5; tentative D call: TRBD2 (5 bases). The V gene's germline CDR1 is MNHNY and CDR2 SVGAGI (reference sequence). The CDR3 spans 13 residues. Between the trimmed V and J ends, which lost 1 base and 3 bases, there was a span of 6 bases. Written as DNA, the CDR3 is TGTGCCAGCAGTTACTTAGCGAAAGAGACCCAGTACTTC. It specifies CASSYLAKETQYF.

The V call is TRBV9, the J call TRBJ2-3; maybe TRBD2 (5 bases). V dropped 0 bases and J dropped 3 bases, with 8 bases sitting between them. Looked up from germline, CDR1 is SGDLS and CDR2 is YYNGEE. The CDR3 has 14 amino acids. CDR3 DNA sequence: TGTGCCAGCAGCGTAGAACCGGGGACAGATACGCAGTATTTT. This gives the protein CASSVEPGTDTQYF.

CDR3 coding DNA: TGTGCCAGCAGCTTGGCCCGGCGGGGGAGCTATGGCTACACCTTC. It specifies CASSLARRGSYGYTF. This chain connects TRBV5-4 to TRBJ1-2, with D possibly matching TRBD1 (5 bases). V was pared by 0 bases and J by 4 bases, with 13 bases between. CDR1 and CDR2 from the germline V gene are SGHNT and YYREEE (reference sequence). This CDR3 contains 15 residues.

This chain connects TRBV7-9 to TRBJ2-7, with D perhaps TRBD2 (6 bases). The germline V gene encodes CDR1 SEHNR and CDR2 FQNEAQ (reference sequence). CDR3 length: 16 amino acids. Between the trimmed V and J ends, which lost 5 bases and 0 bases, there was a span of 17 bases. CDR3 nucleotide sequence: TGTGCCAGCAGCGCCGGGACTTCCCGATACTCCTACGAGCAGTACTTC. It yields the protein CASSAGTSRYSYEQYF.

CDR3 amino acids: CASSRPMGVSYEQYF. In nucleotides, the CDR3 is TGTGCCAGCAGCCGACCTATGGGGGTGTCCTACGAGCAGTACTTC. The rearrangement links TRBV6-1 to TRBJ2-7; D could derive from TRBD1 or TRBD2 (5 bases each). Trimming left V 6 bases short and J 1 base short, with 16 bases between. CDR3 size: 15 residues. In germline, CDR1 is MNHNS, CDR2 SASEGT.

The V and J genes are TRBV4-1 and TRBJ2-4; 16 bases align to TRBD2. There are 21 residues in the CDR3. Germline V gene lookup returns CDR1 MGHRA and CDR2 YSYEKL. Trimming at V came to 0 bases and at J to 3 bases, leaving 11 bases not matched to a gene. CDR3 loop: CASSQEGQGLAGGRGKNIQYF. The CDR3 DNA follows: TGCGCCAGCAGCCAAGAGGGTCAGGGACTAGCGGGGGGGCGAGGCAAAAACATTCAGTACTTC.

The CDR3 spells CASSLPRLSSYEQYF. The CDR3 DNA reads as TGCGCCAGCAGCTTGCCCAGGTTGAGCTCCTACGAGCAGTACTTC. This chain links TRBV5-1 with TRBJ2-7, with unresolved D. CDR1 is SGHRS, CDR2 YFSETQ, per germline. The CDR3 runs to 15 residues. Trimming took 1 base from V and 0 from J, leaving 11 bases between them. Looking up the rest from reference TRBV5-1 and TRBJ2-7 gives the full variable domain: KAGVTQTPRYLIKTRGQQVTLSCSPISGHRSVSWYQQTPGQGLQFLFEYFSETQRNKGNFPGRFSGRQFSNSRSEMNVSTLELGDSALYLCASSLPRLSSYEQYFGPGTRLTVT.

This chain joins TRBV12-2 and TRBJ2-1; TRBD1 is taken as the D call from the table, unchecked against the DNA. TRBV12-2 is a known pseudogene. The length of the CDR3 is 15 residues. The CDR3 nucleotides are TGTGCAAGTCGCTTAGGGGGGACAGGGGAGAATGAGCAGTTCTTC. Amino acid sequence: CASRLGGTGENEQFF.

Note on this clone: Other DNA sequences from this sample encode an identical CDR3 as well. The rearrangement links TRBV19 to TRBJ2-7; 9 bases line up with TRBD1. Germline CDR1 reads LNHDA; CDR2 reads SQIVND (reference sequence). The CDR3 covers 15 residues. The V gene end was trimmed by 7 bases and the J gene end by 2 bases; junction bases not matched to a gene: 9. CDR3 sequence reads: CASNLGGQGPYEQYF. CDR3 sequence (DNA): TGTGCCAGTAACCTTGGGGGACAGGGACCCTACGAGCAGTACTTC.

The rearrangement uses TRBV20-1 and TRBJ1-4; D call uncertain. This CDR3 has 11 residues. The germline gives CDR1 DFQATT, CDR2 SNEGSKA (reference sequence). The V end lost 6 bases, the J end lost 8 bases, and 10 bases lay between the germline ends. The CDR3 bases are TGCAGTGCCCAAGCCGACGAAAAACTGTTTTTT. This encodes CSAQADEKLFF.

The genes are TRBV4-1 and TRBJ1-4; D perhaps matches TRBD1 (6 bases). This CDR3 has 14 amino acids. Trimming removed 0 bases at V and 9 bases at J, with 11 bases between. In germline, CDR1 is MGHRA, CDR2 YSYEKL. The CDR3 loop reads CASSQEGAFKKLFF. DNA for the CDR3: TGCGCCAGCAGCCAAGAGGGGGCGTTTAAAAAACTGTTTTTT.

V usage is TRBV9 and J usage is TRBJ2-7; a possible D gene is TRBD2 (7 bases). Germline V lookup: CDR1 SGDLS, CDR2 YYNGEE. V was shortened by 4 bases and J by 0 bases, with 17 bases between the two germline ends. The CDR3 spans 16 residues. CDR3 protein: CASSPRGGPSSYEQYF. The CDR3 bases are TGTGCCAGCAGCCCCAGGGGAGGGCCCAGCTCCTACGAGCAGTACTTC.

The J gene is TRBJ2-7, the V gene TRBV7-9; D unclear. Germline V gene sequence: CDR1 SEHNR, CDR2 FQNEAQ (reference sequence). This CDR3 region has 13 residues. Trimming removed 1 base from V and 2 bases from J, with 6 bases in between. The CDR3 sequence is CASSLGKTYEQYF. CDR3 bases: TGTGCCAGCAGCTTAGGGAAGACCTACGAGCAGTACTTC.

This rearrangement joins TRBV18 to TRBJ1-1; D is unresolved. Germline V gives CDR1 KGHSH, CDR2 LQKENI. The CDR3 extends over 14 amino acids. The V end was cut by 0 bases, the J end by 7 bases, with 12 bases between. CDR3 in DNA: TGTGCCAGCTCACCACCAGAAACAGCTATTGAAGCTTTCTTT. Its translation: CASSPPETAIEAFF. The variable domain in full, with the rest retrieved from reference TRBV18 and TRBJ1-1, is NAGVMQNPRHLVRRRGQEARLRCSPMKGHSHVYWYRQLPEEGLKFMVYLQKENIIDESGMPKERFSAEFPKEGPSILRIQQVVRGDSAAYFCASSPPETAIEAFFGQGTRLTVV.

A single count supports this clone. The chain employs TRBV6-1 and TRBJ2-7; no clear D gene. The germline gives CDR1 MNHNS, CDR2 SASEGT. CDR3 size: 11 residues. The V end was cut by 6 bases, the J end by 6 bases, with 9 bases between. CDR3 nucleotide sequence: TGTGCCAGCAGGATGGGGTTCGAGCAGTACTTC. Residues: CASRMGFEQYF.

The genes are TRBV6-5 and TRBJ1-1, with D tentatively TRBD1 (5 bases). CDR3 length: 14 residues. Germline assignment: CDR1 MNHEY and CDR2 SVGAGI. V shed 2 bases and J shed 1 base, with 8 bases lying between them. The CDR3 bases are TGTGCCAGCAGTTACACCACAGGGAACACTGAAGCTTTCTTT. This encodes CASSYTTGNTEAFF.